The clone carrying this TCR beta chain was counted a few times. Per the original data handling: Counts of nucleated cells, estimated from reference gene primer amplification, were obtained. Sequenced by immunoSEQ multiplex PCR; TCRdb stores in-frame clones only, minus some. The V and J calls and clone size are taken from that table; D and trimming were inferred from the DNA. The repertoire consists of 250,000 or so clones, with around 87% occurring once and the leading ten covering under 9%. This entry is derived from a study of blood T cell repertoires in COVID-19. In the study overall: Samples taken during acute and convalescent COVID-19 were collected in the United States, Italy and Spain. Sample material is recorded as cDNA or gDNA derived from T cells, B-cell-depleted T cells, or PBMCs.

Trimming pared 0 bases from V and 7 bases from J, leaving 15 bases between. In germline, CDR1 is LGHNA, CDR2 YNFKEQ. This CDR3 comprises 16 residues. The rearrangement links TRBV4-2 to TRBJ1-4, with D unclear. The sequence was collected from a woman in her seventies with active or convalescent COVID-19. Material for sequencing was peripheral blood. This CDR3 reads CASSQDPEGAGEKLFF. The CDR3 bases are TGTGCCAGCAGCCAAGATCCCGAGGGAGCTGGTGAAAAACTGTTTTTT.